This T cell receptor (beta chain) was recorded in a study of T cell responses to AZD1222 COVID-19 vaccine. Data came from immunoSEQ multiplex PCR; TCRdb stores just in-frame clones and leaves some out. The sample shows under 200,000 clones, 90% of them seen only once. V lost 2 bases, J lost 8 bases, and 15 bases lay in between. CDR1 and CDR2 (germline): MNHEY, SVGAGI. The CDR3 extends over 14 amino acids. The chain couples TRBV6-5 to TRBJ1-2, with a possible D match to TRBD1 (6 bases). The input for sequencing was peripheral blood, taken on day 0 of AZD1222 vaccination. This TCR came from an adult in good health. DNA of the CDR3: TGTGCCAGCAGTTACAGCAACAGGGTGGAAGGCTACACCTTC. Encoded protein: CASSYSNRVEGYTF.